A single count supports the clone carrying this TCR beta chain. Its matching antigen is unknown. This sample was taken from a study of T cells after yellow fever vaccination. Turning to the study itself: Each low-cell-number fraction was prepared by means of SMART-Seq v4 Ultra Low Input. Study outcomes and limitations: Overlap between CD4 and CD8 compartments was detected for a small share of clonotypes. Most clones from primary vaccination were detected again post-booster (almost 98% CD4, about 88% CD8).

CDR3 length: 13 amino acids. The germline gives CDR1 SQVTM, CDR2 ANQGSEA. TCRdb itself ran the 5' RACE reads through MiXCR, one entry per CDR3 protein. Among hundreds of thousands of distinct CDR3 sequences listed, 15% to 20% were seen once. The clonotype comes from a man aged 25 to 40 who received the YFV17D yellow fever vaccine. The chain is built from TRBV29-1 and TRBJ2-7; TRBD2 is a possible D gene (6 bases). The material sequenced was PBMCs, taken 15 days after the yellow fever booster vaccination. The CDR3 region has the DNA TGCAGATATGGCGGACGGAGGGTCTACGAGCAGTACTTC. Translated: CRYGGRRVYEQYF.